This TCR beta chain was identified in a study of T cells in localized non-small cell lung cancer. The CDR3 loop spans 14 amino acids. V lost 6 bases and J lost 4; bases outside the gene matches: 8. Germline CDR1 reads SNHLY; CDR2 reads FYNNEI. Details on this clone: Antigen unknown.

The protocol was immunoSEQ multiplex PCR, while the TCRdb copy is restricted to in-frame clones and leaves out a portion. Of 130,000 or so clones detected, about 89% appear once; the ten largest clones hold about 1.5%. Study-wide findings and caveats: Heterogeneity remains possible because sequencing was limited to only one tumor region. Uninvolved adjacent lung showed the highest T cell clonality, exceeding tumor. Among the top 100 tumor clones, a median about 59 appeared in adjacent lung. Density of T cells in blood, when higher, went with longer overall survival.

The sequence was collected from a female donor older than 55 with stage I lung adenocarcinoma. This specimen was peripheral blood, taken before any cancer treatment. This sequence joins TRBV2 and TRBJ1-1; TRBD1 matches 7 bases. CDR3 coding DNA: TGTGCCAGCAGCTTAAGACAGGGACTCACTGAAGCTTTCTTT. This encodes CASSLRQGLTEAFF.